This entry lists 6 T cell receptor beta chains sequenced from one sample in a study of PD-L1 blockade in urothelial cancer. Some clones are missing from TCRdb's copy, which holds only in-frame ones; the method was immunoSEQ multiplex PCR. Counted here are roughly 40,000 clones, 81% occurring once; the ten biggest clones make up more than 2.5%. The sample in question was PBMCs, obtained around atezolizumab (anti-PD-L1) treatment. These receptors were obtained from a man between 65 and 85 years old with urothelial cancer.

The chain employs TRBV7-9 and TRBJ2-2; perhaps TRBD1 as D (6 bases). Trimming shortened V by 5 bases and J by 3 bases, and 16 bases separated the two germline ends. The CDR3 is 16 amino acids. CDR1 is SEHNR, CDR2 FQNEAQ, per germline (reference sequence). The CDR3 protein is CASSPVGQGYTGELFF. The CDR3 DNA sequence: TGTGCCAGCAGCCCCGTGGGCCAGGGGTACACCGGGGAGCTGTTTTTT.

The chain links TRBV7-2 to TRBJ1-1, with 8 bases matching TRBD1. The CDR3 runs 18 residues. Germline V CDR1 and CDR2: SGHTA, FQGNSA. The J segment lost 5 bases and the V segment lost 4 bases, leaving 18 bases of the junction unmatched. The CDR3: CASSWAAYGQGAGTEAFF. CDR3 nucleotide sequence: TGTGCCAGCAGCTGGGCTGCATATGGGCAGGGGGCTGGAACTGAAGCTTTCTTT.

This chain uses TRBV10-3 with TRBJ1-1, with D tentatively TRBD1 (5 bases). The CDR3 loop spans 14 amino acids. Per the germline V gene, CDR1 is ENHRY and CDR2 is SYGVKD. Deletions cut 4 bases from V and 1 base from J, with 10 bases between. The CDR3 spells CAISAGQGNTEAFF. In nucleotides, the CDR3 is TGTGCCATCAGTGCTGGGCAGGGGAACACTGAAGCTTTCTTT.

V is TRBV2 and J is TRBJ1-1, with TRBD1 matching over 9 bases. The CDR3 contains 15 residues. Per the germline V gene, CDR1 is SNHLY and CDR2 is FYNNEI. The junction had 10 bases not matched to a gene; V was cut back by 6 bases and J by 5 bases. CDR3 DNA sequence: TGTGCCAGCAGCCGGGACAGGGATATTGGTACTGAAGCTTTCTTT. The encoded protein is CASSRDRDIGTEAFF.

This clone was detected only a few times. The CDR3 DNA reads TGTGCCAGCAGTGAGGGGGGAGCCGGGGAGCTGTTTTTT. Translation: CASSEGGAGELFF. J is TRBJ2-2 and V is TRBV6-4, with D tentatively TRBD2 (6 bases). Germline assignment: CDR1 MRHNA and CDR2 SNTAGT. Between the trimmed V and J ends, which lost 3 bases and 6 bases, there was a span of 8 bases. The CDR3 totals 13 residues.

This rearrangement joins TRBV5-4 to TRBJ1-4, with 9 nucleotides matching TRBD1. Per germline, CDR1 SGHNT and CDR2 YYREEE (reference sequence). After removal of 5 bases from V and 7 bases from J, the junction contained 3 bases not matched to a gene. The CDR3 has 13 amino acids. CDR3 bases: TGTGCCAGCAGGGGACAGGGCGGTGAAAAACTGTTTTTT. It yields the protein CASRGQGGEKLFF.